These 22 T cell receptor beta chains were all obtained from the same sample, sequenced in a study of shared clonotypes between healthy human individuals (TCRdb year 2020). CD8 naive samples consisted of CD45RO-negative cells that were positively selected for CCR7, yielding a CD45RA+CCR7+ population without TemRA cells. Libraries were prepared through the immunoSEQ multiplex PCR assay. Held by TCRdb, this immuneACCESS table contains in-frame sequences only and omits some clones. Under half of the omission traces to an unresolved V gene where checked; the cause of the rest is unknown. This sample has about 820,000 clones in its table, and roughly 92% of those were observed once. Around 24% of the sample is held by the ten biggest clonotypes. The sample was naive CD8+ T cells sorted from blood. This sample's cell subset or site label indicates: CD45RA+CCR7+. The receptor source for this set is a man aged 25 to 40 in good health.

The V gene is TRBV28, the J gene TRBJ2-7, with 7 bases matching TRBD1. Germline loops: CDR1 MDHEN, CDR2 SYDVKM. The CDR3 runs 14 residues. V lost 6 bases and J lost 2; bases outside the gene matches: 7. CDR3 bases: TGTGCCAGCAGGAGCTCGACAGGGCCCTACGAGCAGTACTTC. Translated: CASRSSTGPYEQYF.

The chain couples TRBV30 to TRBJ2-7; D gene ambiguous. Germline V gene sequence: CDR1 GTSNPN, CDR2 SVGIG (reference sequence). This CDR3 is built from 15 residues. V lost 3 bases and J 4 bases, leaving 19 bases between the germline ends. The CDR3 nucleotides are TGTGCCTGGAGCCCAGAGGTTGGGCGCTTTTACGAGCAGTACTTC. Its translation is CAWSPEVGRFYEQYF.

This clone was observed a single time. This chain connects TRBV9 to TRBJ1-1; D is perhaps TRBD1 (5 bases). This CDR3 is 16 amino acids long. V gave up 0 bases and J gave up 4 bases, with 16 bases separating them. In germline, CDR1 is SGDLS, CDR2 YYNGEE. CDR3 protein: CASSVGRGVGGTEAFF. In DNA, the CDR3 is TGTGCCAGCAGCGTAGGAAGGGGAGTGGGGGGCACTGAAGCTTTCTTT.

This rearrangement joins TRBV27 to TRBJ2-7; either TRBD1 or TRBD2 may supply D (5 bases each). This CDR3 is 14 amino acids long. V lost 6 bases and J lost 7, with 19 bases in between. Per the germline V gene, CDR1 is MNHEY and CDR2 is SMNVEV (reference sequence). CDR3 sequence: CASRRQGALREQYF. In DNA, the CDR3 is TGTGCCAGCAGGCGCCAGGGAGCTCTACGAGAGCAGTACTTC.

The V call is TRBV2, the J call TRBJ1-1; D gene unclear. The V end was cut by 8 bases, the J end by 5 bases, with 12 bases between. Germline values: CDR1 SNHLY, CDR2 FYNNEI. The CDR3 length is 12 residues. CDR3 sequence: CASEEGWTEAFF. DNA for the CDR3: TGTGCCAGCGAGGAGGGATGGACTGAAGCTTTCTTT.

With regard to this clone: A single base separates this from a much larger clone, so it may be a read error. J is TRBJ2-7 and V is TRBV10-1; TRBD1 is a possible D gene (6 bases). CDR3 length: 13 amino acids. V shed 0 bases and J shed 3 bases, with 6 bases lying between them. The V gene's germline CDR1 is WNHNN and CDR2 SYGVQD (reference sequence). In DNA, the CDR3 is TGCGCCAGCAGTGAGTCGGACAGCTACGAGCAGTACTTC. The encoded protein is CASSESDSYEQYF.

V usage is TRBV18 and J usage is TRBJ1-1; 7 bases line up with TRBD1. V dropped 6 bases and J dropped 4; count of bases not matched to a gene: 11. CDR3 length: 15 residues. Germline CDR1 and CDR2: KGHSH and LQKENI. The CDR3 DNA sequence: TGTGCCAGCTCCTCACCAGGACAGGACGGCACTGAAGCTTTCTTT. Amino acid sequence: CASSSPGQDGTEAFF.

The chain is built from TRBV7-3 and TRBJ2-2, with 8 bases identical to TRBD1. In germline, CDR1 is SGHTA, CDR2 FQGTGA. The CDR3 spans 15 residues. After removal of 0 bases from V and 7 bases from J, the junction contained 4 bases not matched to a gene. The CDR3 region is CASSLTGQAVGELFF. The CDR3 DNA reads TGTGCCAGCAGCTTAACGGGACAGGCGGTCGGGGAGCTGTTTTTT.

The chain recombines TRBV7-6 with TRBJ2-7; tentatively, D is TRBD1 or TRBD2 (6 bases each). Trimming removed 5 bases from V and 6 bases from J, with 11 bases in between. Per germline, CDR1 SGHVS and CDR2 FNYEAQ. The CDR3 spans 12 residues. CDR3 DNA: TGTGCCAGCAGCCTGGGGGGCAGCGAGCAGTACTTC. Encoded protein: CASSLGGSEQYF.

The CDR3 loop reads CASNPSRAVYNEQFF. The CDR3, as DNA: TGTGCCAGCAACCCCTCTAGGGCGGTTTACAATGAGCAGTTCTTC. The genes are TRBV2 and TRBJ2-1; D uncertain. There are 15 residues in the CDR3. CDR1 is SNHLY and CDR2 is FYNNEI in the germline V gene. V dropped 7 bases and J dropped 4 bases, with 17 bases sitting between them.

The chain recombines TRBV10-3 with TRBJ2-2; 7 positions agree with TRBD1. The germline V gene has CDR1 ENHRY and CDR2 SYGVKD. The J segment lost 4 bases and the V segment lost 8 bases, leaving 4 bases of the junction unmatched. The CDR3 has 13 residues. CDR3 sequence: CAIQDRTTGELFF. CDR3 DNA sequence: TGTGCCATCCAGGACAGGACCACCGGGGAGCTGTTTTTT.

The chain joins TRBV27 to TRBJ2-7; perhaps TRBD2 as D (5 bases). The germline gives CDR1 MNHEY, CDR2 SMNVEV (reference sequence). V shed 7 bases and J shed 0 bases, with 16 bases lying between them. CDR3 length: 15 amino acids. CDR3 in DNA: TGTGCCAGCACCGGCTGGGGAGTAGGCTCCTACGAGCAGTACTTC. Protein sequence: CASTGWGVGSYEQYF.

This clone was recorded only once. The rearrangement links TRBV5-1 to TRBJ2-3; D ambiguous. The CDR3 has 14 residues. Between the trimmed V and J ends, which lost 0 bases and 2 bases, there was a span of 7 bases. Germline V lookup: CDR1 SGHRS, CDR2 YFSETQ. The CDR3 protein is CASSLESSTDTQYF. The CDR3 DNA follows: TGCGCCAGCAGCTTGGAGAGTTCCACAGATACGCAGTATTTT.

This sequence joins TRBV28 and TRBJ2-3, with 12 bases identical to TRBD2. Per the germline V gene, CDR1 is MDHEN and CDR2 is SYDVKM. The CDR3 covers 16 residues. V trimming: 7 bases; J trimming: 2 bases; junction bases outside the gene matches: 7. The DNA of the CDR3 is TGTGCCAGCACCCTCCGACTAGCGGGGGCCACAGATACGCAGTATTTT. This encodes CASTLRLAGATDTQYF.

The chain has TRBV19 and TRBJ2-1; D gene ambiguous. In germline, CDR1 is LNHDA, CDR2 SQIVND (reference sequence). CDR3 length: 13 residues. V was cut by 5 bases and J by 5 bases, with 10 bases left in between. The CDR3 spells CASSLRVHNEQFF. CDR3 sequence (DNA): TGTGCCAGTAGTCTTCGGGTCCACAATGAGCAGTTCTTC.

The CDR3 nucleotides are TGTGCCAGCAGAATACAGAGGTTTACCTACGAGCAGTACTTC. Protein product: CASRIQRFTYEQYF. The chain couples TRBV27 to TRBJ2-7; no clear D. Germline values: CDR1 MNHEY, CDR2 SMNVEV (reference sequence). V was pared by 6 bases and J by 2 bases, with 14 bases between. The CDR3 has 14 residues.

The chain combines TRBV27 with TRBJ1-1, with TRBD1 as a possible D gene (5 bases). Germline assignment: CDR1 MNHEY and CDR2 SMNVEV (reference sequence). The CDR3 runs 16 residues. Trimming left V 2 bases short and J 1 base short, with 14 bases between. CDR3 nucleotide sequence: TGTGCCAGCAGTTTAAATCAGGGCGGCTCGAACACTGAAGCTTTCTTT. It translates to CASSLNQGGSNTEAFF.

On this clone: Other DNA sequences from this sample encode an identical CDR3 as well. J is TRBJ2-2 and V is TRBV9; D call uncertain. V shed 2 bases and J shed 6 bases, with 8 bases lying between them. The CDR3 consists of 13 residues. Germline V gives CDR1 SGDLS, CDR2 YYNGEE. The CDR3 is CASSVGGAGELFF. The CDR3 region has the DNA TGTGCCAGCAGCGTTGGTGGGGCCGGGGAGCTGTTTTTT.

The chain has TRBV10-2 and TRBJ2-7; no firm D call. CDR1 WSHSY and CDR2 SAAADI come from the germline V gene. V dropped 2 bases and J dropped 4 bases, with 15 bases sitting between them. This CDR3 spans 15 amino acids. The CDR3 DNA follows: TGCGCCAGCAGTGAGGCGGCTTACTATTCGTACGAGCAGTACTTC. This translates into CASSEAAYYSYEQYF.

This clone was recorded a few times. This chain joins TRBV19 and TRBJ2-1; 11 bases are a match to TRBD2. This CDR3 region has 19 residues. Trimming took 6 bases from V and 3 from J; bases not matched to a gene: 16. The germline gives CDR1 LNHDA, CDR2 SQIVND (reference sequence). CDR3 in amino acids: CASSARVTSGEADYNEQFF. The CDR3 bases are TGTGCCAGTAGCGCGAGGGTGACTAGCGGGGAGGCGGACTACAATGAGCAGTTCTTC.

This rearrangement joins TRBV19 to TRBJ2-1; TRBD2 matches 8 bases. Germline V gives CDR1 LNHDA, CDR2 SQIVND (reference sequence). The CDR3 contains 16 residues. V was pared by 6 bases and J by 7 bases, with 14 bases of the junction left unmatched. DNA of the CDR3: TGTGCCAGTAGCCTCGGAGGAGCGGGAGTCTATAATGAGCAGTTCTTC. Amino acid sequence: CASSLGGAGVYNEQFF.

The rearrangement uses TRBV5-6 and TRBJ2-7, with D possibly being TRBD1 or TRBD2 (5 bases each). Trimming left V 5 bases short and J 2 bases short, with 14 bases between. Per germline, CDR1 SGHDT and CDR2 YYEEEE. The CDR3 is 14 residues long. Here the CDR3 DNA reads TGTGCCAGCAGTTATGGGACGGCCGCCTACGAGCAGTACTTC. Translated: CASSYGTAAYEQYF.